This T cell receptor (beta chain) comes out of a study of T cells in Graves' hyperthyroidism and ophthalmopathy. At the level of the study: Specimen type is peripheral blood, collected at initial diagnosis prior to any treatment.

V dropped 3 bases and J dropped 8 bases, with 13 bases sitting between them. The CDR3 loop spans 13 amino acids. CDR1 and CDR2 (germline): MNHEY, SMNVEV (reference sequence). Only a few counts were recorded for this clonotype. RNA transcripts gave rise to amplified TCR beta CDR3 regions. The HTBI primer set was used in a first-round RT-PCR of the TCR CDR3. Using its own MiXCR run on the multiplex PCR reads, TCRdb lists one record per CDR3 protein. This sample has about 600,000 distinct CDR3 sequences, with roughly 15% found just once. This clonotype originated in a woman between 50 and 59 years old with Graves' ophthalmopathy. V gene TRBV27 combines with J gene TRBJ1-2; tentatively, D is TRBD1 (5 bases). The sample was blood. For the CDR3, the DNA is TGTGCCAGCAGTTTTGGGGGAGGGGACGGCTACACCTTC. Translated, it gives CASSFGGGDGYTF.